This T cell receptor (beta chain) was identified during a study of post-analysis software for immune sequencing data. Study context: Relapsing-remitting, secondary progressive and progressive-relapsing multiple sclerosis courses were included. General study findings and limits: A handful of TRBV segments were significantly more frequent in patients than in controls. TRBV5-6, TRBV5-1 and TRBV20-1 were among these segments. Among multiple sclerosis patients, normalized Chao1 diversity was significantly below that of controls.

Trimming stripped 1 base from V and 3 bases from J, with 13 bases between. CDR3 length: 16 residues. Libraries were made from TCR beta cDNA, and they carried unique molecular identifiers. TCRdb reprocessed the PCR reads with MiXCR, giving one entry per CDR3 protein. The top ten hold about 11% of the sample, which has 600,000 to 750,000 distinct CDR3 sequences, approximately 60% seen once. Details on this clonotype: Its antigen is currently unknown.

The source of this sequence is a girl aged 2 to 10 with multiple sclerosis. The sequencing input was blood. The genes are TRBV12-3 or TRBV12-4 and TRBJ1-5; perhaps TRBD1 as D (5 bases). CDR3 nucleotides: TGTGCCAGCAGTTTAGGAGGGTTGGGGGTCAATCAGCCCCAGCATTTT. It yields the protein CASSLGGLGVNQPQHF.